The sequence of this T cell receptor beta chain was determined in a study of blood T cell repertoires in COVID-19. Study information: Material from acute and convalescent COVID-19 was sourced from the United States, Italy and Spain.

This CDR3 has 18 residues. Trimming took 3 bases from V and 2 from J, leaving 20 bases between them. Looked up from germline, CDR1 is MGHRA and CDR2 is YSYEKL. Per the original methods: Researchers report that nucleated cell counts were estimated from reference gene primer amplification. Using immunoSEQ multiplex PCR, the repertoire was profiled, and TCRdb retains in-frame clones only, with some absent. The V and J calls and the clone size are those of that table, but D and trimming were determined from the DNA. The repertoire holds under 250,000 clones, with around four fifths as singletons. The receptor was isolated from a man aged 45 to 65 with acute or convalescent COVID-19. Sequencing was performed on peripheral blood. This rearrangement joins TRBV4-1 to TRBJ2-4, with D perhaps TRBD2 (8 bases). CDR3 nucleotide sequence: TGCGCCAGCAGCCAGCGGGGGGCAGGGGGGGCGACCAAAAACATTCAGTACTTC. It translates to CASSQRGAGGATKNIQYF.